This passage covers 5 T cell receptor beta chains from one sample sequenced in a study of T cell repertoires in cytomegalovirus infection. These TCRs are of unknown antigen specificity. TCRdb re-called the reads with MiXCR, one entry per CDR3 protein. This table has hundreds of thousands of distinct CDR3 sequences, around 29% appearing once. Source: cultured CD8+ T cells from PBMCs, taken from culture after CMV antigen stimulation. The source of these receptors is a human donor in good health (CMV status not recorded). Some clones in this sample may be carry-over from other donors' samples.

Ten or more counts support this clonotype. The rearrangement joins TRBV7-8 to TRBJ2-2, with 7 bases identical to TRBD1. V gave up 2 bases and J gave up 0 bases; unmatched junction bases: 9. CDR1 is SGHVS and CDR2 is FQNEAQ in the germline V gene. The CDR3 loop spans 18 amino acids. The CDR3 loop is CASSLPGQVHSNTGELFF. The CDR3 DNA follows: TGTGCCAGCAGCTTACCAGGACAGGTCCACTCGAACACCGGGGAGCTGTTTTTT.

This clonotype was found many times. This rearrangement joins TRBV10-3 to TRBJ2-3; D gene ambiguous. This CDR3 comprises 16 residues. V lost 5 bases and J 3 bases, leaving 18 bases between the germline ends. Germline V gene sequence: CDR1 ENHRY, CDR2 SYGVKD. CDR3 sequence: CAISSSGPPVTDTQYF. In DNA form, the CDR3 reads TGTGCCATCAGTTCCTCCGGACCTCCGGTTACAGATACGCAGTATTTT.

The V and J genes are TRBV12-3 or TRBV12-4 and TRBJ2-2; TRBD1 matches at 10 bases. This CDR3 region has 17 residues. Trimming took 6 bases from V and 5 from J; bases not matched to a gene: 12. The CDR3 nucleotides are TGTGCCAGCAGGCCTACCCCGGGACAGGGGAGGACCGGGGAGCTGTTTTTT. Residues: CASRPTPGQGRTGELFF.

A few counts support this clonotype. For the CDR3, the DNA is TGTGCCAGCAGCTTAAGGACGTGGGCAGGTGGAGAGACCCAGTACTTC. Its translation: CASSLRTWAGGETQYF. The chain joins TRBV7-6 to TRBJ2-5; D not resolved. The length of the CDR3 is 16 residues. Trimming removed 2 bases at V and 4 bases at J, with 17 bases between. The V gene's germline CDR1 is SGHVS and CDR2 FNYEAQ.

The gene calls are TRBV27 and TRBJ2-3; 15 bases line up with TRBD2. Looked up from germline, CDR1 is MNHEY and CDR2 is SMNVEV (reference sequence). The trim removed 5 bases at V and 6 bases at J, leaving 9 bases unmatched. The CDR3 sequence is 17 residues long. The CDR3 DNA sequence: TGTGCCAGCAGTACCGGGACTAGCGGGGGGCCCGGGGATACGCAGTATTTT. Its protein is CASSTGTSGGPGDTQYF.